The 5 T cell receptor beta chains presented below share a single source sample, sequenced in a study of cytomegalovirus exposure and HLA in healthy donors (dated by TCRdb to about 2017). The library was built by means of the immunoSEQ multiplex PCR assay. TCRdb mirrors the immuneACCESS table, restricted to in-frame sequences. Some clones are absent from its copies; in checked studies, under half trace to an unresolved V gene, and the reason for the others is unknown. Counted in this sample were 50,000 to 65,000 clones; around 96% of them appeared once. Clones ranked in the top ten supply 1.2% of the sample. Sequenced material: PBMCs. Receptors were obtained from a woman younger than 30 in good health and CMV-seronegative.

The chain is built from TRBV14 and TRBJ2-3; 15 bases line up with TRBD2. This CDR3 is built from 16 residues. The J segment lost 8 bases and the V segment lost 4 bases, leaving 7 bases of the junction unmatched. Per germline, CDR1 SGHDN and CDR2 FVKESK. The CDR3 DNA is TGTGCCAGCAGCCGGACTAGCGGGGGGGCTGGTGCTACGCAGTATTTT. Translation gives CASSRTSGGAGATQYF.

The CDR3 sequence: CASSAGQSNSPLHF. The CDR3 nucleotides are TGTGCCAGCAGCGCGGGACAGAGTAATTCACCCCTCCACTTT. This sequence joins TRBV6-1 and TRBJ1-6, with 7 nucleotides matching TRBD1. CDR3 length: 14 amino acids. Trimming removed 6 bases from V and 6 bases from J; junction bases left unmatched: 5. The germline V gene encodes CDR1 MNHNS and CDR2 SASEGT.

The chain links TRBV7-9 to TRBJ1-4, with D perhaps TRBD1 (6 bases). The CDR3 contains 15 residues. V lost 5 bases and J lost 6, with 16 bases in between. The V gene's germline CDR1 is SEHNR and CDR2 FQNEAQ (reference sequence). DNA of the CDR3: TGTGCCAGCAGCCCAAGACCCAGGGGTGATGAAAAACTGTTTTTT. Translating gives CASSPRPRGDEKLFF.

The chain links TRBV6-1 to TRBJ2-1; tentative D call: TRBD1 (6 bases). Germline CDR1 and CDR2: MNHNS and SASEGT. Trimming cost V 5 bases and J 9 bases, with 14 bases left between them. This CDR3 spans 13 amino acids. The CDR3 protein is CASSQGRGGEQFF. The CDR3 nucleotides read TGTGCCAGCAGTCAGGGCCGAGGGGGTGAGCAGTTCTTC.

The chain couples TRBV14 to TRBJ1-2; no firm D call. Trimming shortened V by 4 bases and J by 8 bases, and 14 bases separated the two germline ends. Germline CDR1 and CDR2: SGHDN and FVKESK. This CDR3 has 13 residues. CDR3 in DNA: TGTGCCAGCAGCCGGGAGGTTCGAGGGGGCTACACCTTC. This sequence encodes CASSREVRGGYTF.